The source of this T cell receptor (beta chain) is a study of blood T cell repertoires in COVID-19. Germline-derived CDR1 and CDR2 are SGHRS and YFSETQ. V dropped 0 bases and J dropped 13; count of bases not matched to a gene: 5. This CDR3 is 13 amino acids long. Only in-frame clones appear in the TCRdb table, and some are missing; sequencing was by immunoSEQ multiplex PCR. The table lists about 280,000 clones, around 91% of them singletons. The TCR sequence derives from a woman younger than 35 with acute COVID-19. This chain joins TRBV5-1 and TRBJ2-5, with TRBD2 matching over 11 bases. Sequenced sample: PBMCs or T cells enriched from blood (not recorded which). The CDR3 DNA sequence: TGCGCCAGCAGCTTGGCGGGACTAGCGGAAGTGTACTTC. This sequence encodes CASSLAGLAEVYF.